This TCR beta chain was sequenced for a study of blood T cell repertoires in COVID-19. Study at large: PBMCs, B-cell-depleted T cells, or T cells were the source of the cDNA or gDNA that made up the material.

The V gene's germline CDR1 is SGHTA and CDR2 FQGNSA. The length of the CDR3 is 15 residues. Trimming cost V 7 bases and J 4 bases; bases outside gene matches: 9. Per the study methods: Nucleated cell counts were estimated from reference gene primer amplification. The data were produced by immunoSEQ multiplex PCR, yet TCRdb's version contains in-frame clones alone and is incomplete. D and trimming were read from the DNA, whereas the V and J calls and clone size are those reported in that table. The sample has around 13,000 clones, about 88% seen once; the top ten hold less than 30%. The specimen sequenced was peripheral blood. The genes are TRBV7-2 and TRBJ2-2, with 7 nucleotides matching TRBD1. The sequence was obtained from a human donor in a cohort sampled during active COVID-19. CDR3 in amino acids: CASTAQNRGTGELFF. Here the CDR3 DNA reads TGTGCCAGCACCGCACAAAACAGGGGCACCGGGGAGCTGTTTTTT. The full variable domain, rest sourced from reference TRBV7-2 and TRBJ2-2, is GAGVSQSPSNKVTEKGKDVELRCDPISGHTALYWYRQSLGQGLEFLIYFQGNSAPDKSGLPSDRFSAERTGGSVSTLTIQRTQQEDSAVYLCASTAQNRGTGELFFGEGSRLTVL.